These 3 T cell receptor beta chains were sequenced from one sample in a study of CXCR4 blockade with PD-1 therapy in pancreatic cancer. Sequencing used immunoSEQ multiplex PCR; TCRdb keeps in-frame clones, though not all of them. Of 700 to 800 clones listed, under 55% are singletons. The specimen was tumor tissue. These receptors originate from a human donor with pancreatic ductal adenocarcinoma.

This clone occurred a few times. The junction departs from the called germline gene at one end, perhaps through a read error. This chain uses TRBV6-1 with TRBJ2-1, with D maybe TRBD2 (6 bases). Germline lookup yields CDR1 MNHNS and CDR2 SASEGT. The CDR3 runs to 17 residues. The CDR3 here is CAISEAMGRGSYNEQFF. CDR3 nucleotides: TGTGCCATCAGTGAAGCTATGGGTCGGGGGTCCTACAATGAGCAGTTCTTC.

The V gene is TRBV18, the J gene TRBJ1-1; no reliable D call. The CDR3 totals 13 residues. V lost 5 bases and J lost 1, with 8 bases in between. Germline V gives CDR1 KGHSH, CDR2 LQKENI. The CDR3 region has the DNA TGTGCCAGCTCAACCCGTGAGAACACTGAAGCTTTCTTT. Encoded protein: CASSTRENTEAFF.

This rearrangement joins TRBV28 to TRBJ2-1; unclear D gene. Germline CDR1 reads MDHEN; CDR2 reads SYDVKM. V lost 0 bases to trimming and J lost 8 bases, with 11 bases between them. The CDR3 has 14 amino acids. The CDR3 DNA is TGTGCCAGCAGTTTATGGGCTAGTCGCGATGAGCAGTTCTTC. This gives the protein CASSLWASRDEQFF.